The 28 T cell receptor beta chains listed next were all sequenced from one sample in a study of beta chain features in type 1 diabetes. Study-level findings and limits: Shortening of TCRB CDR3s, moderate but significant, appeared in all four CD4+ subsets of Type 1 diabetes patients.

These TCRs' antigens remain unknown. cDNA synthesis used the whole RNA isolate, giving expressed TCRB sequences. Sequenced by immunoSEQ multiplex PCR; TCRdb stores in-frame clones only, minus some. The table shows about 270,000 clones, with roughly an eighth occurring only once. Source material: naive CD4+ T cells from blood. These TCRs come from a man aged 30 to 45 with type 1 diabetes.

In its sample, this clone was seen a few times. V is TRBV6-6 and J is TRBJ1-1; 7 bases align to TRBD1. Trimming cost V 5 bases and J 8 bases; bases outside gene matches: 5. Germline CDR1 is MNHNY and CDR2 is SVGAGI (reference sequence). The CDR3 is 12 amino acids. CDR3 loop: CASSQTGREAFF. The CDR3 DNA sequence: TGTGCCAGCAGTCAGACAGGGAGGGAAGCTTTCTTT.

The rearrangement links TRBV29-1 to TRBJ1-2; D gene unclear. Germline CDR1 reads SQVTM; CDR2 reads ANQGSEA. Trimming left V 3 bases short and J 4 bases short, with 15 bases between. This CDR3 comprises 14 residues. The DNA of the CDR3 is TGCAGCGTTGAGTTTGTCTTGGCTGTCTATGGCTACACCTTC. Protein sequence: CSVEFVLAVYGYTF.

The CDR3 here is CASRFLGANTEAFF. The CDR3, as DNA: TGTGCCAGCAGATTCTTGGGGGCGAACACTGAAGCTTTCTTT. The chain employs TRBV2 and TRBJ1-1, with D tentatively TRBD1 (6 bases). V gave up 6 bases and J gave up 1 base, with 12 bases separating them. Germline assignment: CDR1 SNHLY and CDR2 FYNNEI. The CDR3 contains 14 residues.

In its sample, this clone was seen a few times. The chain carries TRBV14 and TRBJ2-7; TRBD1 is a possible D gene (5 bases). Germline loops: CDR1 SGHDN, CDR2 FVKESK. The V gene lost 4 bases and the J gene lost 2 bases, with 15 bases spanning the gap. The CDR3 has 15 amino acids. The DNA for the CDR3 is TGTGCCAGCAGCCGGACCTCTGGCAGGGCCTACGAGCAGTACTTC. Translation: CASSRTSGRAYEQYF.

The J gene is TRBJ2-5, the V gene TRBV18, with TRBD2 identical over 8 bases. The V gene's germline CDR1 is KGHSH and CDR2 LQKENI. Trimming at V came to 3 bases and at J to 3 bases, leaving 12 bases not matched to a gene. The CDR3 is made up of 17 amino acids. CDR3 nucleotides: TGTGCCAGCTCACCGTCGGCTAGCGGGTCGAGAAAAGAGACCCAGTACTTC. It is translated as CASSPSASGSRKETQYF.

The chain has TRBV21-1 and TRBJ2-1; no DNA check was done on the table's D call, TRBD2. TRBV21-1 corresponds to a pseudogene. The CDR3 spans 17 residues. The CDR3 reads CASSKVWTGVSYNEQFF. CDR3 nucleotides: TGTGCCAGCAGCAAAGTGTGGACTGGGGTTTCCTACAATGAGCAGTTCTTC.

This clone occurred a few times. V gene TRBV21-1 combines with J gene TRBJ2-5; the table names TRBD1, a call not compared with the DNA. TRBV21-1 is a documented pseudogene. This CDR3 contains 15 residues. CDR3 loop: CASSPLQGRRKAQYF. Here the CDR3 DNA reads TGTGCCAGCAGCCCCTTACAGGGGAGGCGGAAGGCCCAGTACTTC.

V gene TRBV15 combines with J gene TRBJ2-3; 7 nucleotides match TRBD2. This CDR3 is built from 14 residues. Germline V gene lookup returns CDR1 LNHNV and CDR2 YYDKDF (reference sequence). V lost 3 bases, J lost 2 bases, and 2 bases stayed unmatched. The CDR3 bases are TGTGCCACCAGCAGTGGGAGGGACACAGATACGCAGTATTTT. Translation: CATSSGRDTDTQYF.

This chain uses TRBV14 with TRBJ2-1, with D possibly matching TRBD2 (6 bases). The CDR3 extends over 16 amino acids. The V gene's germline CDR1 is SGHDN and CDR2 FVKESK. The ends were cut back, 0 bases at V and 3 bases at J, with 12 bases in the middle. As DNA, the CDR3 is TGTGCCAGCAGCCAAGACGGAGGGAATTTCTACAATGAGCAGTTCTTC. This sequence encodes CASSQDGGNFYNEQFF.

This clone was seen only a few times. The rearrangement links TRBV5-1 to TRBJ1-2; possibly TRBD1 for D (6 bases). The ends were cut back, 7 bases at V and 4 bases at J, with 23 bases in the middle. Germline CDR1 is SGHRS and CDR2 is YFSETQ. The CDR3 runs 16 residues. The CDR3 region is CASPGQRTALLYGYTF. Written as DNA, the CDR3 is TGCGCCAGCCCCGGCCAGAGGACAGCCTTACTCTATGGCTACACCTTC.

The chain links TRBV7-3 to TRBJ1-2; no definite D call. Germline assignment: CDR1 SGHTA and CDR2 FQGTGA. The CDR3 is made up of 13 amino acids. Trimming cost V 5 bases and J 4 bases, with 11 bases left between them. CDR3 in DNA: TGTGCCAGCAGCCACGGGTCTGGCTATGGCTACACCTTC. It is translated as CASSHGSGYGYTF.

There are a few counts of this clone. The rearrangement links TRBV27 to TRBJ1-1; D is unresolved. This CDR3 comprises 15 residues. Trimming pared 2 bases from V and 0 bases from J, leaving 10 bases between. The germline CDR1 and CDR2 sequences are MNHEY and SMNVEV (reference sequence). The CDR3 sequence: CASSLTGVMNTEAFF. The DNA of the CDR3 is TGTGCCAGCAGTTTAACGGGAGTAATGAACACTGAAGCTTTCTTT.

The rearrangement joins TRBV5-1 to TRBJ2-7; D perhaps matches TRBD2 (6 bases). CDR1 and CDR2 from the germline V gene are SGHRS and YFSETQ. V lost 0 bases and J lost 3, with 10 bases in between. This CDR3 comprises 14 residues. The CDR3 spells CASSLVPGVYEQYF. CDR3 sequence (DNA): TGCGCCAGCAGCTTGGTACCGGGGGTCTACGAGCAGTACTTC.

CDR3 bases: TGTGCCAGCAGCTTCATAGAGAACACTGAAGCTTTCTTT. Protein: CASSFIENTEAFF. The genes are TRBV7-9 and TRBJ1-1, with unresolved D. The V gene lost 3 bases and the J gene lost 1 base, with 6 bases spanning the gap. From germline, CDR1 is SEHNR and CDR2 FQNEAQ (reference sequence). The CDR3 runs to 13 residues.

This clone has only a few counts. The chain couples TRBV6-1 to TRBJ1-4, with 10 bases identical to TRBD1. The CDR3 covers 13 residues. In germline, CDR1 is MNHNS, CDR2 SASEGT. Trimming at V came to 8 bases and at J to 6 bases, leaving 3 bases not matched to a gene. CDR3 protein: CASRDRGDEKLFF. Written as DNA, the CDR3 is TGTGCCAGCCGGGACAGGGGTGATGAAAAACTGTTTTTT.

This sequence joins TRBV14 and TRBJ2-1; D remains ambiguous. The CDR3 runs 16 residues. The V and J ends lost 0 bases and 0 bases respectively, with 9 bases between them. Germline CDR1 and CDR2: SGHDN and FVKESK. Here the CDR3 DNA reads TGTGCCAGCAGCCAAGACGGTTCGAGCTCCTACAATGAGCAGTTCTTC. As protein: CASSQDGSSSYNEQFF.

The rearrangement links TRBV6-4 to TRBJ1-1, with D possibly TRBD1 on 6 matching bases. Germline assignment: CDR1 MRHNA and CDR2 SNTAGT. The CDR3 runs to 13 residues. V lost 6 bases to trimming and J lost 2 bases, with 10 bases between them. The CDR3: CASRDRENTEAFF. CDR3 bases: TGTGCCAGCAGGGACAGAGAAAACACTGAAGCTTTCTTT.

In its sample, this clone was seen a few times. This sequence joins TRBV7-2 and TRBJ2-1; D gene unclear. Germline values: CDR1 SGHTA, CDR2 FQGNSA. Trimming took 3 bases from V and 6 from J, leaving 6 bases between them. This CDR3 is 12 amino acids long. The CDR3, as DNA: TGTGCCAGCAGCTTGCAGGCCAATGAGCAGTTCTTC. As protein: CASSLQANEQFF.

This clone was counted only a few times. The CDR3 reads CASSPNSYEQFF. The CDR3 bases are TGTGCCAGCAGTCCAAATAGCTATGAGCAGTTCTTC. The genes are TRBV28 and TRBJ2-1; D ambiguous. The CDR3 totals 12 residues. The V gene's germline CDR1 is MDHEN and CDR2 SYDVKM. V was pared by 5 bases and J by 8 bases, with 10 bases between.

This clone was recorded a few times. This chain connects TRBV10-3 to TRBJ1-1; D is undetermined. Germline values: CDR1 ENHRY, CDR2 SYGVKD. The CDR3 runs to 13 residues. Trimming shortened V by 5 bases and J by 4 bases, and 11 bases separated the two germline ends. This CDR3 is CAISKNGGTEAFF. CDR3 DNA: TGTGCCATCAGTAAAAACGGCGGCACTGAAGCTTTCTTT.

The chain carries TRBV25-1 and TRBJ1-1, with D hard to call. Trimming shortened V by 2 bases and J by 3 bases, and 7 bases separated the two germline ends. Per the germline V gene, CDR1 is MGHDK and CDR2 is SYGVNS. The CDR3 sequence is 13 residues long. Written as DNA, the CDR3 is TGTGCCAGCAGTGAACACTTTTACACTGAAGCTTTCTTT. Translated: CASSEHFYTEAFF. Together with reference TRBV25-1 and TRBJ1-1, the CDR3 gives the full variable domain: EADIYQTPRYLVIGTGKKITLECSQTMGHDKMYWYQQDPGMELHLIHYSYGVNSTEKGDLSSESTVSRIRTEHFPLTLESARPSHTSQYLCASSEHFYTEAFFGQGTRLTVV.

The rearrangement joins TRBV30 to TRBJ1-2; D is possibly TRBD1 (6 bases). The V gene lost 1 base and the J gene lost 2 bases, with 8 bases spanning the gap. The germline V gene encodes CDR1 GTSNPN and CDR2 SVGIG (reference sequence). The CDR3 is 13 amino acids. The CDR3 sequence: CAWSAQGNYGYTF. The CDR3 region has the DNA TGTGCCTGGAGTGCCCAGGGGAACTATGGCTACACCTTC.

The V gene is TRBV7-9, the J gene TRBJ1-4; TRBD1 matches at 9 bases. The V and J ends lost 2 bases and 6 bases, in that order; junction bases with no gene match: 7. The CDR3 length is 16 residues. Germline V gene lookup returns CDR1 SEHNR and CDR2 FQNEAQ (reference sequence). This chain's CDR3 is CASSLSPGQGYEKLFF. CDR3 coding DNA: TGTGCCAGCAGCTTAAGCCCGGGACAGGGATATGAAAAACTGTTTTTT.

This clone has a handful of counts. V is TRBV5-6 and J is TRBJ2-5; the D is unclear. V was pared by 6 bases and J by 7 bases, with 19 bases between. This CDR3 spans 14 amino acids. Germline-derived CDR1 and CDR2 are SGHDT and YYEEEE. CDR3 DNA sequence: TGTGCCAGCACCCCAGGTTATCCGGAAGGGACCCAGTACTTC. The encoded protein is CASTPGYPEGTQYF.

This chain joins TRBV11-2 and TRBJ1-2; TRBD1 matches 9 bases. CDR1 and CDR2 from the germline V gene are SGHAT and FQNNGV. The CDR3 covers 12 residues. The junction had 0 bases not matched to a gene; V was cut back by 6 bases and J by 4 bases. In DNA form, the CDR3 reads TGTGCCAGCAGGGACAGGGGCTATGGCTACACCTTC. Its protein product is CASRDRGYGYTF.

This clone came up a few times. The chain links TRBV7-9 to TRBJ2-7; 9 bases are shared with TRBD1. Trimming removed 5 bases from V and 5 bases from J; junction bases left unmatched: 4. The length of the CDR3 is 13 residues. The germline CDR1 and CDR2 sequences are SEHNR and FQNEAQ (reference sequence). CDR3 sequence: CASSLQGANEQYF. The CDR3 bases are TGTGCCAGCAGCCTACAGGGGGCCAACGAGCAGTACTTC. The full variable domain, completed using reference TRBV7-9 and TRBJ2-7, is DTGVSQNPRHKITKRGQNVTFRCDPISEHNRLYWYRQTLGQGPEFLTYFQNEAQLEKSRLLSDRFSAERPKGSFSTLEIQRTEQGDSAMYLCASSLQGANEQYFGPGTRLTVT.

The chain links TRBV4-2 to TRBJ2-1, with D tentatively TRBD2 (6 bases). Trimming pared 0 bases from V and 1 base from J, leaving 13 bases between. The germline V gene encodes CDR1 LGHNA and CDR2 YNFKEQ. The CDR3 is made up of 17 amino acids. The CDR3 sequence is CASSQDRGSSSYNEQFF. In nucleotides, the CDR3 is TGTGCCAGCAGCCAAGATCGGGGGAGTTCGTCCTACAATGAGCAGTTCTTC.

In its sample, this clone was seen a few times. The CDR3 protein is CASSDRGVSTDTQYF. The CDR3 DNA sequence: TGTGCCAGCAGTGACCGGGGGGTAAGCACAGATACGCAGTATTTT. V usage is TRBV6-4 and J usage is TRBJ2-3, with 7 bases that match TRBD2. Germline assignment: CDR1 MRHNA and CDR2 SNTAGT. This CDR3 region has 15 residues. Trimming cost V 2 bases and J 0 bases; bases outside gene matches: 2.